This T cell receptor (beta chain) was captured by sequencing in a study of OX40 agonist ivuxolimab in advanced cancers. Turning to the study itself: The dose of intravenous ivuxolimab that patients received every 2 weeks ranged from 0.01 to 10 mg/kg.

With baseline, cycle 4 day 1, and cycle 7 day 1 as timepoints, blood was sampled. Profiled with immunoSEQ multiplex PCR; TCRdb holds only in-frame clones, not every one. The data show roughly 45,000 clones, about 81% seen once. For this clone: Its antigen remains unknown.

Notes on the study in general: Circulating CD4+ and CD8+ T cells showed clonal expansion by week 6 at 0.1 to 3.0 mg/kg.

The source material was CD4+ or CD8+ T cells sorted from blood, sampled in a trial of the OX40 agonist ivuxolimab. This TCR was recovered from an adult with an advanced solid tumor such as melanoma, head and neck, liver or kidney cancer.

CDR3 residues: CASSPYTGANTEAFF. The CDR3 DNA is TGTGCCAGTAGTCCGTACACAGGGGCCAACACTGAAGCTTTCTTT. The chain links TRBV19 to TRBJ1-1, with 7 bases matching TRBD1. The CDR3 covers 15 residues. Germline V gene sequence: CDR1 LNHDA, CDR2 SQIVND (reference sequence). V trimming: 5 bases; J trimming: 2 bases; junction bases outside the gene matches: 8.